The clone carrying this T cell receptor (beta chain) was observed a handful of times. This sample stems from a study of T cell repertoires in cytomegalovirus infection. Overall study: Indications of both CMV infection and matching HLA type were provided by public TCR beta signatures.

This CDR3 has 15 amino acids. From germline, CDR1 is SGHVS and CDR2 FQNEAQ. V shed 3 bases and J 1 base; nucleotides not matched to a gene: 1. TCRdb used MiXCR to reprocess the reads, holding one entry per CDR3 protein. The sample includes about 530,000 distinct CDR3 sequences, roughly 29% of them seen just once. What was sequenced was PBMCs. The V call is TRBV7-8, the J call TRBJ2-1, with 9 bases fitting TRBD2. This sequence originates from a human donor in good health (CMV status not recorded). Some clones in this sample may be carry-over from other donors' samples. DNA of the CDR3: TGTGCCAGCAGCTTCAGCGGGAGGTCCTACAATGAGCAGTTCTTC. This codes for CASSFSGRSYNEQFF.